This T cell receptor (beta chain) was identified in a study of OX40 agonist ivuxolimab in advanced cancers. Study-wide context: As their treatment, patients were administered ivuxolimab, an agonistic anti-OX40 (CD134) antibody. Every 2 weeks, patients received ivuxolimab intravenously, dosed at 0.01 to 10 mg/kg.

This clone was counted once. Other DNA variants within this sample encode the same CDR3. Some clones are missing from TCRdb's copy, which holds only in-frame ones; the method was immunoSEQ multiplex PCR. The table records approximately 50,000 clones, 80% of them present only once. Germline V gene sequence: CDR1 SGHVS, CDR2 FQNEAQ. The CDR3 is 13 residues long. The trim removed 1 base at V and 9 bases at J, leaving 3 bases unmatched. The chain combines TRBV7-8 with TRBJ1-5; 7 nucleotides agree with TRBD1. The TCR sequence derives from an adult with an advanced solid tumor such as melanoma, head and neck, liver or kidney cancer. The sample consisted of CD4+ or CD8+ T cells sorted from blood, taken in a trial of the OX40 agonist ivuxolimab. The CDR3 region is CASSLDRGSPQHF. DNA of the CDR3: TGTGCCAGCAGCTTAGACAGGGGTTCGCCCCAGCATTTT.